This TCR beta chain originates from a study of T cells after yellow fever vaccination. Trimming cost V 4 bases and J 7 bases; bases outside gene matches: 5. Germline CDR1 reads KGHDR; CDR2 reads SFDVKD. This CDR3 is 15 amino acids long. TCRdb re-analysed the 5' RACE reads in MiXCR, keeping a single row per CDR3 protein. The sample has some 320,000 distinct CDR3 sequences; about 10% are singletons. The chain recombines TRBV24-1 with TRBJ2-1; TRBD2 aligns across 11 bases. This TCR derives from a man aged 18 to 29 who received the YFV17D yellow fever vaccine. The material was CD4+ T cells sorted from PBMCs, obtained 45 days after the yellow fever booster vaccination. CDR3 sequence: CATSDPTSGGNEQFF. CDR3 nucleotide sequence: TGTGCCACCAGTGACCCCACTAGCGGGGGAAATGAGCAGTTCTTC.